Presented here are 32 T cell receptor beta chains from one specimen sequenced in a study of cytomegalovirus exposure and HLA in healthy donors. A multiplex PCR was run with 60 Vbeta primers and 13 Jbeta primers. Sequencing was performed with immunoSEQ multiplex PCR; in TCRdb, only in-frame clones are kept and a portion is missing. Here the sample spans fewer than 250,000 clones, under 80% being singletons. Sequencing was performed on PBMCs. All receptors derive from a man aged 25-45 years in good health and CMV-seropositive.

The table lists this clone with a few counts. The chain uses TRBV4-3 and TRBJ1-6; TRBD1 agrees at 7 bases. From germline, CDR1 is LGHNA and CDR2 YSLEER. V trimming: 0 bases; J trimming: 11 bases; junction bases outside the gene matches: 7. This CDR3 contains 15 residues. The CDR3: CASSQERAGGTPLHF. The CDR3 DNA follows: TGCGCCAGCAGCCAAGAGAGGGCAGGGGGAACACCCCTCCACTTT.

The genes are TRBV5-1 and TRBJ2-5, with 11 bases matching TRBD1. After removal of 4 bases from V and 9 bases from J, the junction contained 8 bases not matched to a gene. CDR1 and CDR2 (germline): SGHRS, YFSETQ. The CDR3 is made up of 14 amino acids. CDR3 amino acids: CASSPDRGLGAQYF. CDR3 DNA sequence: TGCGCCAGCAGCCCGGACAGGGGGCTAGGGGCCCAGTACTTC.

The gene calls are TRBV5-4 and TRBJ2-6; weak D call: TRBD2 (6 bases). The CDR3 runs 15 residues. V lost 0 bases and J lost 2, with 6 bases in between. Germline CDR1 reads SGHNT; CDR2 reads YYREEE (reference sequence). CDR3 amino acids: CASSLGGAGANVLTF. CDR3 sequence (DNA): TGTGCCAGCAGCTTGGGGGGGGCTGGGGCCAACGTCCTGACTTTC. The full variable domain, its missing parts supplied by reference TRBV5-4 and TRBJ2-6, is ETGVTQSPTHLIKTRGQQVTLRCSSQSGHNTVSWYQQALGQGPQFIFQYYREEENGRGNFPPRFSGLQFPNYSSELNVNALELDDSALYLCASSLGGAGANVLTFGAGSRLTVL.

This clone was detected once. This chain connects TRBV7-8 to TRBJ2-1, with 11 bases matching TRBD2. Per germline, CDR1 SGHVS and CDR2 FQNEAQ. V lost 2 bases, J lost 10 bases, and 13 bases stayed unmatched. The CDR3 is made up of 17 amino acids. The CDR3 is CASSLTSMASGRREQFF. The CDR3 DNA reads as TGTGCCAGCAGCTTAACTTCTATGGCTAGCGGGAGGCGGGAGCAGTTCTTC.

The J gene is TRBJ1-1, the V gene TRBV6-6; D perhaps matches TRBD1 (6 bases). Germline CDR1 and CDR2: MNHNY and SVGAGI (reference sequence). The CDR3 is made up of 14 amino acids. Deletions cut 6 bases from V and 1 base from J, with 12 bases between. The CDR3 reads CASSRRGQNTEAFF. The CDR3, as DNA: TGTGCCAGCAGCCGACGGGGACAGAACACTGAAGCTTTCTTT.

The genes are TRBV11-2 and TRBJ2-5; 11 nucleotides match TRBD2. The DNA end is more similar to TRBJ2-7, so the J call may be wrong. Germline loops: CDR1 SGHAT, CDR2 FQNNGV. The CDR3 totals 15 residues. CDR3: CASSLELAGDYEQYF. The CDR3 nucleotides read TGTGCCAGCAGCTTAGAACTAGCGGGAGACTACGAGCAGTACTTC.

A single count supports this clone. The V call is TRBV7-9, the J call TRBJ2-3; no clear D. The V gene lost 5 bases and the J gene lost 6 bases, with 12 bases spanning the gap. The CDR3 has 13 amino acids. Germline V gives CDR1 SEHNR, CDR2 FQNEAQ (reference sequence). The CDR3 DNA reads as TGTGCCAGCAGCCTAAAGATTCGGGATACGCAGTATTTT. This codes for CASSLKIRDTQYF.

The chain is built from TRBV19 and TRBJ1-1; D ambiguous. CDR1 is LNHDA and CDR2 is SQIVND in the germline V gene (reference sequence). V lost 4 bases and J lost 1, with 7 bases in between. The CDR3 is 13 amino acids. As DNA, the CDR3 is TGTGCCAGTAGTAGGGCGCGGAACACTGAAGCTTTCTTT. It codes for CASSRARNTEAFF.

The chain joins TRBV19 to TRBJ2-1; D possibly corresponds to TRBD2 (7 bases). CDR3 length: 14 residues. Looked up from germline, CDR1 is LNHDA and CDR2 is SQIVND (reference sequence). V gave up 9 bases and J gave up 2 bases, with 14 bases separating them. The CDR3 sequence: CASRGGVAYNEQFF. Here the CDR3 DNA reads TGTGCCAGCCGAGGGGGGGTCGCCTACAATGAGCAGTTCTTC.

This clone has only a few counts. The rearrangement joins TRBV7-6 to TRBJ1-3; possibly TRBD1 for D (5 bases). The CDR3 spans 19 residues. The ends were cut back, 5 bases at V and 1 base at J, with 24 bases in the middle. Germline lookup yields CDR1 SGHVS and CDR2 FNYEAQ. CDR3 DNA sequence: TGTGCCAGCAGCCCAATAACGAGGAGGGGAGGCGAATCTGGAAACACCATATATTTT. Its translation: CASSPITRRGGESGNTIYF.

The CDR3 bases are TGTGCCAGCAGCGTTGGAGGAGGGGCGAGCTCCTACGAGCAGTACTTC. Translated: CASSVGGGASSYEQYF. The chain is built from TRBV9 and TRBJ2-7; TRBD2 is a possible D gene (6 bases). The CDR3 is 16 amino acids. Looked up from germline, CDR1 is SGDLS and CDR2 is YYNGEE. V gave up 2 bases and J gave up 0 bases, with 15 bases separating them.

The rearrangement uses TRBV27 and TRBJ2-1; possibly TRBD2 for D (6 bases). The ends were cut back, 5 bases at V and 7 bases at J, with 18 bases in the middle. Germline CDR1 MNHEY, CDR2 SMNVEV (reference sequence). The CDR3 consists of 15 residues. CDR3 residues: CASSLVAGYGNEQFF. The CDR3 coding sequence is TGTGCCAGCAGTCTGGTTGCGGGGTATGGTAATGAGCAGTTCTTC.

This chain uses TRBV19 with TRBJ2-5; D is perhaps TRBD1 (5 bases). Trimming left V 3 bases short and J 5 bases short, with 16 bases between. CDR1 LNHDA and CDR2 SQIVND come from the germline V gene (reference sequence). The CDR3 sequence is 15 residues long. The CDR3 region is CASSIPGRAGETQYF. The DNA for the CDR3 is TGTGCCAGTAGTATCCCCGGCAGGGCCGGGGAGACCCAGTACTTC.

V usage is TRBV27 and J usage is TRBJ1-4; D is perhaps TRBD1 (6 bases). Trimming left V 6 bases short and J 3 bases short, with 14 bases between. Germline CDR1 reads MNHEY; CDR2 reads SMNVEV (reference sequence). This CDR3 is built from 15 residues. CDR3: CASRGADGANEKLFF. The CDR3 DNA is TGTGCCAGCAGGGGGGCGGATGGTGCTAATGAAAAACTGTTTTTT.

As regards this clone: This sample includes further DNA sequences coding for the same CDR3. The chain uses TRBV9 and TRBJ2-1; the match to TRBD2 covers 8 bases. The trim removed 5 bases at V and 0 bases at J, leaving 7 bases unmatched. The CDR3 loop spans 16 amino acids. Germline V gene lookup returns CDR1 SGDLS and CDR2 YYNGEE. CDR3: CASSAGGGSSYNEQFF. CDR3 nucleotide sequence: TGTGCCAGCAGTGCTGGCGGGGGGAGCTCCTACAATGAGCAGTTCTTC.

The chain couples TRBV9 to TRBJ2-1, with 11 bases lining up with TRBD2. Trimming removed 2 bases from V and 7 bases from J; junction bases left unmatched: 8. This CDR3 is 16 amino acids long. Per the germline V gene, CDR1 is SGDLS and CDR2 is YYNGEE. The CDR3, as DNA: TGTGCCAGCAGCGTTTTAGCGGGAGGGCCGGGGAATGAGCAGTTCTTC. Translating gives CASSVLAGGPGNEQFF. Filled out from reference TRBV9 and TRBJ2-1, the complete variable domain reads DSGVTQTPKHLITATGQRVTLRCSPRSGDLSVYWYQQSLDQGLQFLIQYYNGEERAKGNILERFSAQQFPDLHSELNLSSLELGDSALYFCASSVLAGGPGNEQFFGPGTRLTVL.

The J gene is TRBJ2-1, the V gene TRBV9; perhaps TRBD2 as D (6 bases). The CDR3 contains 16 residues. V was shortened by 3 bases and J by 4 bases, with 17 bases between the two germline ends. The germline gives CDR1 SGDLS, CDR2 YYNGEE. The CDR3 loop reads CASSEAGTRSYNEQFF. The CDR3 DNA sequence: TGTGCCAGCAGCGAGGCCGGGACTCGCTCTTACAATGAGCAGTTCTTC. The whole variable domain, filled in from reference TRBV9 and TRBJ2-1, reads DSGVTQTPKHLITATGQRVTLRCSPRSGDLSVYWYQQSLDQGLQFLIQYYNGEERAKGNILERFSAQQFPDLHSELNLSSLELGDSALYFCASSEAGTRSYNEQFFGPGTRLTVL.

The rearrangement uses TRBV7-9 and TRBJ1-5; the D gene is possibly TRBD1 (5 bases). CDR1 and CDR2 (germline): SEHNR, FQNEAQ (reference sequence). V was cut by 4 bases and J by 3 bases, with 10 bases left in between. This CDR3 contains 14 residues. The CDR3 region has the DNA TGTGCCAGCAGCTCTAACAGGTTCAATCAGCCCCAGCATTTT. The encoded protein is CASSSNRFNQPQHF.

The V call is TRBV5-4, the J call TRBJ2-5; 11 bases match TRBD2. Germline V CDR1 and CDR2: SGHNT, YYREEE (reference sequence). The CDR3 extends over 17 amino acids. J gave up 4 bases and V 3 bases, and 11 bases lay outside the gene matches. The CDR3 here is CASSSPTSGIGTETQYF. As DNA, the CDR3 is TGTGCCAGCAGCTCCCCGACTAGCGGGATCGGGACAGAGACCCAGTACTTC.

The V gene is TRBV28, the J gene TRBJ2-7, with D possibly being TRBD2 (6 bases). This CDR3 has 16 amino acids. V lost 2 bases to trimming and J lost 0 bases, with 14 bases between them. Germline V gene lookup returns CDR1 MDHEN and CDR2 SYDVKM. The CDR3 DNA follows: TGTGCCAGCAGTTTAGAGTTGTCGGGGGACTCCTACGAGCAGTACTTC. It is translated as CASSLELSGDSYEQYF.

The rearrangement uses TRBV5-6 and TRBJ1-3; D remains unclear. V lost 4 bases, J lost 1 base, and 12 bases lay in between. The CDR3 is 15 residues long. Looked up from germline, CDR1 is SGHDT and CDR2 is YYEEEE. The CDR3 coding sequence is TGTGCCAGCAGCCGAGGGTTCTCTTCTGGAAACACCATATATTTT. Its protein product is CASSRGFSSGNTIYF. Together with reference TRBV5-6 and TRBJ1-3, the CDR3 gives the full variable domain: DAGVTQSPTHLIKTRGQQVTLRCSPKSGHDTVSWYQQALGQGPQFIFQYYEEEERQRGNFPDRFSGHQFPNYSSELNVNALLLGDSALYLCASSRGFSSGNTIYFGEGSWLTVV.

The chain couples TRBV7-2 to TRBJ2-3; D might be TRBD2 (8 bases). Germline assignment: CDR1 SGHTA and CDR2 FQGNSA. V lost 8 bases to trimming and J lost 4 bases, with 22 bases between them. The CDR3 consists of 16 residues. CDR3 region: CASRTKGAGGSDTQYF. The CDR3 nucleotides read TGTGCCAGCCGAACCAAGGGGGCGGGGGGCTCAGATACGCAGTATTTT.

The chain combines TRBV19 with TRBJ2-1; D is perhaps TRBD2 (5 bases). Germline V gene sequence: CDR1 LNHDA, CDR2 SQIVND (reference sequence). The CDR3 runs 14 residues. V was trimmed by 9 bases and J by 6 bases, leaving 18 bases between them. CDR3 DNA: TGTGCCAGCCGCCCGGGGATGGGGAGCAATGAGCAGTTCTTC. It is translated as CASRPGMGSNEQFF. Filled out from reference TRBV19 and TRBJ2-1, the complete variable domain reads DGGITQSPKYLFRKEGQNVTLSCEQNLNHDAMYWYRQDPGQGLRLIYYSQIVNDFQKGDIAEGYSVSREKKESFPLTVTSAQKNPTAFYLCASRPGMGSNEQFFGPGTRLTVL.

The chain carries TRBV15 and TRBJ1-1; 7 nucleotides line up with TRBD1. V was clipped by 5 bases and J by 6 bases; unmatched bases: 18. CDR1 is LNHNV and CDR2 is YYDKDF in the germline V gene (reference sequence). The CDR3 extends over 17 amino acids. The CDR3 sequence: CATSPGGAGGHRAEAFF. The DNA of the CDR3 is TGTGCCACCAGCCCAGGTGGGGCAGGGGGTCATAGGGCTGAAGCTTTCTTT. Variable domain in full (rest from reference TRBV15 and TRBJ1-1): DAMVIQNPRYQVTQFGKPVTLSCSQTLNHNVMYWYQQKSSQAPKLLFHYYDKDFNNEADTPDNFQSRRPNTSFCFLDIRSPGLGDTAMYLCATSPGGAGGHRAEAFFGQGTRLTVV.

The chain recombines TRBV6-5 with TRBJ2-1; 12 nucleotides match TRBD2. CDR3 size: 16 residues. V shed 4 bases and J 7 bases; nucleotides not matched to a gene: 8. Germline assignment: CDR1 MNHEY and CDR2 SVGAGI. CDR3 nucleotides: TGTGCCAGCAGTTTGGAGACTAGCGGGAGAGGGAATGAGCAGTTCTTC. Translation: CASSLETSGRGNEQFF.

This clone was detected a few times. The CDR3 coding sequence is TGTGCCAGCAGTGAAGGAGCGAGCCGGTATGTCCATGAGCAGTTCTTC. Protein product: CASSEGASRYVHEQFF. The V gene is TRBV6-4, the J gene TRBJ2-1, with D unresolved. CDR1 MRHNA and CDR2 SNTAGT come from the germline V gene. This CDR3 comprises 16 residues. V lost 3 bases and J 8 bases, leaving 20 bases between the germline ends.

The gene calls are TRBV6-5 and TRBJ2-5; 9 positions match TRBD1. The end of the DNA fits TRBJ2-7 better, so the J call may be wrong. Germline assignment: CDR1 MNHEY and CDR2 SVGAGI. This CDR3 has 15 amino acids. Here the CDR3 DNA reads TGTGCCAGCAGTTACCTTGGGACAGGGAACGACGAGCAGTACTTC. Its translation: CASSYLGTGNDEQYF.

The rearrangement joins TRBV25-1 to TRBJ1-1; D is uncertain. Germline CDR1 is MGHDK and CDR2 is SYGVNS. The germline V and J ends were trimmed by 6 bases and 1 base, with 15 bases remaining between them. The CDR3 extends over 15 amino acids. The CDR3 sequence is CASRPLLVGNTEAFF. The CDR3 nucleotides are TGTGCCAGCAGACCCCTCCTAGTGGGGAACACTGAAGCTTTCTTT.

This chain joins TRBV5-1 and TRBJ1-2, with a tentative D call TRBD1 (5 bases). The CDR3 is 13 amino acids. The germline V gene encodes CDR1 SGHRS and CDR2 YFSETQ. Trimming removed 1 base at V and 7 bases at J, with 11 bases between. CDR3: CASSLQSGGGYTF. In DNA, the CDR3 is TGCGCCAGCAGCTTGCAGAGCGGGGGTGGCTACACCTTC.

J is TRBJ2-5 and V is TRBV4-3; 11 bases are shared with TRBD2. With V trimmed by 0 bases and J by 5 bases, 11 bases remained unmatched. Germline V CDR1 and CDR2: LGHNA, YSLEER. The CDR3 extends over 18 amino acids. CDR3 DNA sequence: TGCGCCAGCAGCCAAGAAAGCCCACTAGCGGGAGCCGGGGAGACCCAGTACTTC. This encodes CASSQESPLAGAGETQYF.

The chain employs TRBV4-3 and TRBJ2-2; TRBD2 matches at 14 bases. CDR3 length: 19 residues. Unmatched junction bases numbered 12, after V lost 1 base and J lost 8 bases. The germline V gene has CDR1 LGHNA and CDR2 YSLEER. CDR3 loop: CASSQGLGLAGVGTGELFF. CDR3 DNA: TGCGCCAGCAGCCAAGGGCTGGGACTAGCGGGAGTAGGAACGGGGGAGCTGTTTTTT.

This clone was seen more than once but under ten times. The V call is TRBV6-4, the J call TRBJ2-2; the D gene is possibly TRBD1 (6 bases). The CDR3 extends over 14 amino acids. Per germline, CDR1 MRHNA and CDR2 SNTAGT. Trimming removed 6 bases at V and 4 bases at J, with 12 bases between. The CDR3 bases are TGTGCCAGCAGCAGTCAAGGGGGCACCGGGGAGCTGTTTTTT. The encoded protein is CASSSQGGTGELFF.